The next 10 T cell receptor beta chains were all read from a single sample in a study of OX40 agonist ivuxolimab in advanced cancers. Produced via immunoSEQ multiplex PCR; TCRdb's table is partial and in-frame only. The sample lists 55,000 to 70,000 clones, around 84% occurring once. Sequenced material: CD4+ or CD8+ T cells sorted from blood, taken in a trial of the OX40 agonist ivuxolimab. These receptors were obtained from an adult with an advanced solid tumor such as melanoma, head and neck, liver or kidney cancer.

The chain combines TRBV28 with TRBJ1-5, with 7 bases fitting TRBD1. The germline V gene has CDR1 MDHEN and CDR2 SYDVKM. V gave up 2 bases and J gave up 6 bases; unmatched junction bases: 7. The CDR3 covers 15 residues. CDR3 DNA: TGTGCCAGCAGTTTAATCTCAGGGGGGGGTCAGCCCCAGCATTTT. This gives the protein CASSLISGGGQPQHF.

This sequence joins TRBV7-6 and TRBJ2-2, with 9 bases identical to TRBD2. Germline V gene sequence: CDR1 SGHVS, CDR2 FNYEAQ. After removal of 6 bases from V and 5 bases from J, the junction contained 13 bases not matched to a gene. CDR3 size: 17 residues. The chain's CDR3 is CASRQRSSGASTGELFF. The DNA of the CDR3 is TGTGCCAGCAGGCAGAGATCTAGCGGGGCAAGTACCGGGGAGCTGTTTTTT.

In this sample, this clone turned up once. V and J are TRBV5-6 and TRBJ2-6; no clear D gene. V shed 4 bases and J shed 1 base, with 6 bases lying between them. The CDR3 sequence is 14 residues long. Germline lookup yields CDR1 SGHDT and CDR2 YYEEEE. CDR3 DNA sequence: TGTGCCAGCAGCCCCGCTTCTGGGGCCAACGTCCTGACTTTC. Its translation: CASSPASGANVLTF.

The rearrangement uses TRBV7-9 and TRBJ1-6; D remains unclear. Per the germline V gene, CDR1 is SEHNR and CDR2 is FQNEAQ (reference sequence). Trimming pared 1 base from V and 6 bases from J, leaving 7 bases between. The length of the CDR3 is 14 residues. The CDR3 DNA follows: TGTGCCAGCAGCTTAGGCCAGATTAATTCACCCCTCCACTTT. Encoded protein: CASSLGQINSPLHF.

This chain connects TRBV19 to TRBJ2-7, with D possibly matching TRBD1 (6 bases). V gave up 5 bases and J gave up 3 bases, with 11 bases separating them. CDR1 is LNHDA, CDR2 SQIVND, per germline (reference sequence). The length of the CDR3 is 13 residues. The CDR3 here is CASSQRQDYEQYF. The DNA for the CDR3 is TGTGCCAGTAGTCAAAGACAGGACTACGAGCAGTACTTC.

CDR3 in amino acids: CASRSLSATYNSPLHF. The CDR3 region has the DNA TGTGCCAGCCGCAGCTTATCCGCGACCTATAATTCACCCCTCCACTTT. The V call is TRBV5-8, the J call TRBJ1-6; D is unclear. This CDR3 is built from 16 residues. V was cut by 7 bases and J by 2 bases, with 16 bases left in between. Germline assignment: CDR1 SGHTS and CDR2 YDEGEE.

In nucleotides, the CDR3 is TGTGCCAGCAGCCGGCGAGAGACCCAGTACTTC. This sequence encodes CASSRRETQYF. V gene TRBV11-2 combines with J gene TRBJ2-5; no clear D gene. Trimming removed 5 bases from V and 4 bases from J, with 5 bases in between. The CDR3 sequence is 11 residues long. Germline CDR1 SGHAT, CDR2 FQNNGV.

The rearrangement joins TRBV6-5 to TRBJ2-7, with D perhaps being TRBD1 or TRBD2 (5 bases each). Trimming removed 8 bases from V and 0 bases from J, with 14 bases in between. The CDR3 covers 14 residues. Germline-derived CDR1 and CDR2 are MNHEY and SVGAGI. The CDR3 region has the DNA TGTGCCAGCGGTCAACGGGGCCACTCCTACGAGCAGTACTTC. It yields the protein CASGQRGHSYEQYF.

This clone appeared a single time. The gene calls are TRBV28 and TRBJ2-1, with TRBD2 matching over 10 bases. Looked up from germline, CDR1 is MDHEN and CDR2 is SYDVKM. The CDR3 sequence is 17 residues long. V shed 10 bases and J 5 bases; nucleotides not matched to a gene: 17. CDR3 sequence (DNA): TGTGCCACCTCGGAGGCCAGCGGGAGGGATAACGACAATGAGCAGTTCTTC. Translating gives CATSEASGRDNDNEQFF.

The chain links TRBV30 to TRBJ2-7; TRBD2 matches at 9 bases. J was trimmed by 3 bases and V by 8 bases; bases with no gene match: 5. Germline V gives CDR1 GTSNPN, CDR2 SVGIG (reference sequence). There are 12 residues in the CDR3. The CDR3 here is CAQTSGNYEQYF. CDR3 in DNA: TGTGCCCAGACTAGCGGAAACTACGAGCAGTACTTC.